This T cell receptor (beta chain) was sequenced during a study of shared clonotypes between healthy human individuals. Study-level results: It was only blood that was sampled, and tissue repertoires likely differ.

In the authors' workflow: Filtering differed because ImmunoSEQ produced junction-only sequences that carried no quality scores. Produced via immunoSEQ multiplex PCR; TCRdb's table is partial and in-frame only. The DNA gave D and trimming, while V, J and clone size come from that table. The sample lists approximately 1.1 million clones; around 78% were seen once. About this clone itself: Its antigen is not identified.

Sequencing input: memory CD4+ T cells from PBMCs. Subset reported: CD45RA-negative fraction. The TCR comes from a man between 18 and 29 years old in good health. Some clones in this sample may be carry-over from other donors' samples.

This CDR3 is CASSSTGAYGYTF. CDR3 nucleotide sequence: TGTGCCAGCAGTTCTACAGGGGCCTATGGCTACACCTTC. The chain links TRBV2 to TRBJ1-2; 7 nucleotides match TRBD1. The J segment lost 4 bases and the V segment lost 5 bases, leaving 4 bases of the junction unmatched. Germline assignment: CDR1 SNHLY and CDR2 FYNNEI. The CDR3 spans 13 residues.